This entry lists 17 T cell receptor beta chains sequenced from one sample in a study of CD4 T cells in relation to SARS-CoV-2 and coronaviruses. Generated by immunoSEQ multiplex PCR, the TCRdb table keeps only in-frame clones and is missing some. The sample holds more than 25,000 clones, 70% to 85% seen once. Unexposed donor CD4+ T cells date from about 2011-2018, before the COVID-19 pandemic. CD4+ T cells were isolated from the cells after 10 days of culture. Their target antigens are unknown. The specimen was CD4+ T cells from PBMCs, cultured in vitro. The source of these receptors is a human donor in good health.

The rearrangement links TRBV6-6 to TRBJ1-3, with D perhaps TRBD1 (6 bases). The CDR3 covers 18 residues. Germline-derived CDR1 and CDR2 are MNHNY and SVGAGI (reference sequence). V gave up 5 bases and J gave up 11 bases, with 31 bases separating them. The CDR3 bases are TGTGCCAGCAGTCCCGCGCCTGTACAGGGCCCCGGGTTTTTCCCCATATATTTT. It is translated as CASSPAPVQGPGFFPIYF.

This clone showed up just a few times. The rearrangement links TRBV5-1 to TRBJ1-3, with D perhaps TRBD1 (6 bases). CDR1 is SGHRS, CDR2 YFSETQ, per germline. Deletions cut 2 bases from V and 0 bases from J, with 9 bases between. This CDR3 spans 15 amino acids. The CDR3, as DNA: TGCGCCAGCAGCTTAGGACAGATCTCTGGAAACACCATATATTTT. Its translation is CASSLGQISGNTIYF. Drawing the rest from reference TRBV5-1 and TRBJ1-3, the complete variable domain is KAGVTQTPRYLIKTRGQQVTLSCSPISGHRSVSWYQQTPGQGLQFLFEYFSETQRNKGNFPGRFSGRQFSNSRSEMNVSTLELGDSALYLCASSLGQISGNTIYFGEGSWLTVV.

The gene calls are TRBV6-6 and TRBJ2-7; tentatively, D is TRBD1 (5 bases). Per germline, CDR1 MNHNY and CDR2 SVGAGI (reference sequence). Trimming took 9 bases from V and 2 from J, leaving 14 bases between them. The CDR3 runs 13 residues. The CDR3 DNA reads TGTGCCAGTTCGGACGGACAACCCTACGAGCAGTACTTC. This codes for CASSDGQPYEQYF.

The chain combines TRBV6-6 with TRBJ2-1, with D perhaps matching TRBD2 (5 bases). Germline CDR1 reads MNHNY; CDR2 reads SVGAGI (reference sequence). The CDR3 loop spans 13 amino acids. V lost 2 bases to trimming and J lost 11 bases, with 13 bases between them. Here the CDR3 reads CASSYTRSGKQFF. In nucleotides, the CDR3 is TGTGCCAGCAGTTACACCCGTTCGGGGAAGCAGTTCTTC.

The chain uses TRBV7-9 and TRBJ1-2, with 7 bases fitting TRBD1. J lost 8 bases, V lost 2 bases, and 5 bases had no gene match. The germline CDR1 and CDR2 sequences are SEHNR and FQNEAQ (reference sequence). The CDR3 covers 13 residues. CDR3 nucleotide sequence: TGTGCCAGCAGCTTACCACAGGGGTTGGGCTACACCTTC. It encodes CASSLPQGLGYTF. The full variable domain, its missing parts supplied by reference TRBV7-9 and TRBJ1-2, is DTGVSQNPRHKITKRGQNVTFRCDPISEHNRLYWYRQTLGQGPEFLTYFQNEAQLEKSRLLSDRFSAERPKGSFSTLEIQRTEQGDSAMYLCASSLPQGLGYTFGSGTRLTVV.

V gene TRBV19 combines with J gene TRBJ1-6; the D gene is possibly TRBD1 (6 bases). CDR1 and CDR2 from the germline V gene are LNHDA and SQIVND (reference sequence). V was trimmed by 5 bases and J by 5 bases, leaving 10 bases between them. The CDR3 runs to 14 residues. CDR3 region: CASSDRFDNSPLHF. As DNA, the CDR3 is TGTGCCAGTAGTGACAGGTTCGATAATTCACCCCTCCACTTT.

This rearrangement joins TRBV7-2 to TRBJ2-7; 8 nucleotides line up with TRBD2. Germline assignment: CDR1 SGHTA and CDR2 FQGNSA. The CDR3 has 15 residues. V lost 7 bases and J lost 0; bases outside the gene matches: 8. The CDR3 loop reads CASNGGGLSSYEQYF. The CDR3 DNA reads TGTGCCAGCAACGGGGGGGGACTGAGCTCCTACGAGCAGTACTTC.

Worth noting for this clone: One junction end does not reproduce the germline sequence, and a read error may be involved. V usage is TRBV5-1 and J usage is TRBJ2-6; 7 bases align to TRBD2. Germline CDR1 reads SGHRS; CDR2 reads YFSETQ. This CDR3 contains 16 residues. This chain's CDR3 is CASNLGGVAGANVLTF. Here the CDR3 DNA reads TGCGCCAGCAACTTGGGAGGGGTGGCTGGGGCCAACGTCCTGACTTTC.

The chain recombines TRBV11-2 with TRBJ2-7; 10 nucleotides align to TRBD1. Germline V gene lookup returns CDR1 SGHAT and CDR2 FQNNGV. With V trimmed by 3 bases and J by 5 bases, 7 bases remained unmatched. The CDR3 is 15 residues long. CDR3 DNA sequence: TGTGCCAGCAGCTTCGACAGGGGGCAGTTGGACGAGCAGTACTTC. Translating gives CASSFDRGQLDEQYF.

This clone was recorded once. This rearrangement joins TRBV2 to TRBJ2-1; perhaps TRBD1 as D (7 bases). The length of the CDR3 is 15 residues. Germline lookup yields CDR1 SNHLY and CDR2 FYNNEI. V gave up 5 bases and J gave up 5 bases, with 16 bases separating them. The CDR3 sequence is CASSSQGGWNNEQFF. The CDR3 bases are TGTGCCAGCAGTTCGCAGGGGGGATGGAACAATGAGCAGTTCTTC.

The V and J genes are TRBV30 and TRBJ2-2, with D possibly called TRBD1 or TRBD2 (8 bases each). CDR3 length equals 23 residues. CDR1 and CDR2 from the germline V gene are GTSNPN and SVGIG (reference sequence). Trimming took 2 bases from V and 4 from J, leaving 38 bases between them. The CDR3 DNA is TGTGCCTGGAGTACCGGATGGGACAGGTCCTCGACTAGCGTCTCGGTGGTCACCGGGGAGCTGTTTTTT. Its translation: CAWSTGWDRSSTSVSVVTGELFF.

This chain uses TRBV5-1 with TRBJ2-3, with D uncertain. Germline CDR1 is SGHRS and CDR2 is YFSETQ. Trimming cost V 0 bases and J 5 bases, with 7 bases left between them. This CDR3 has 13 amino acids. CDR3 nucleotides: TGCGCCAGCAGCTTGGATAATGGAGATACGCAGTATTTT. This encodes CASSLDNGDTQYF.

The chain employs TRBV28 and TRBJ2-1; TRBD2 matches 7 bases. The J segment lost 0 bases and the V segment lost 6 bases, leaving 5 bases of the junction unmatched. Germline CDR1 MDHEN, CDR2 SYDVKM. The CDR3 contains 15 residues. In DNA, the CDR3 is TGTGCCAGCAGGGGGGGGGACGCCTCCTACAATGAGCAGTTCTTC. The encoded protein is CASRGGDASYNEQFF.

This clone was picked up one time. The J gene is TRBJ1-1, the V gene TRBV19; 9 nucleotides align to TRBD1. J lost 6 bases, V lost 3 bases, and 8 bases had no gene match. The CDR3 contains 15 residues. The germline V gene encodes CDR1 LNHDA and CDR2 SQIVND (reference sequence). CDR3 coding DNA: TGTGCCAGTAGTATCCCCGGGACAGGGACCGCTGAAGCTTTCTTT. It encodes CASSIPGTGTAEAFF.

The gene calls are TRBV18 and TRBJ2-3, with D uncertain. Germline assignment: CDR1 KGHSH and CDR2 LQKENI. The CDR3 is 16 amino acids. The V end lost 0 bases, the J end lost 4 bases, and 14 bases lay between the germline ends. CDR3 region: CASSPPGIAVPDTQYF. The CDR3 nucleotides are TGTGCCAGCTCACCACCGGGAATCGCCGTCCCAGATACGCAGTATTTT.

The gene calls are TRBV4-3 and TRBJ2-3; TRBD2 aligns across 11 bases. CDR3 length: 20 amino acids. V dropped 0 bases and J dropped 6; count of bases not matched to a gene: 17. Germline loops: CDR1 LGHNA, CDR2 YSLEER. The CDR3 here is CASSQDGLGASGRFADTQYF. CDR3 sequence (DNA): TGCGCCAGCAGCCAAGATGGCCTGGGAGCTAGCGGGAGGTTCGCCGATACGCAGTATTTT.

This clone was detected only once. The gene calls are TRBV2 and TRBJ2-1; 7 nucleotides align to TRBD2. CDR1 is SNHLY, CDR2 FYNNEI, per germline. This CDR3 region has 17 residues. With 4 bases clipped from V and 3 bases from J, the junction kept 12 bases outside the gene matches. The CDR3 loop is CASSGGGLVGLYNEQFF. In DNA, the CDR3 is TGTGCCAGCAGTGGTGGAGGACTAGTGGGCCTCTACAATGAGCAGTTCTTC.